The sequence of this T cell receptor beta chain was determined in a study of T-cell memory formation after mild COVID-19. General study findings and limits: Pre-infection memory harbored some responding clones, suggesting cross-reactive memory joined. Clones which contracted sat mainly in CM and EM if CD4+, and in EMRA if CD8+. Nothing confirmed that second-wave clones peaking on day 37 were specific for SARS-CoV-2.

Germline V CDR1 and CDR2: SGHRS, YFSETQ. V lost 0 bases and J 0 bases, leaving 10 bases between the germline ends. This CDR3 is built from 15 residues. The sample holds a few counts of this clonotype. Antigen: not known. TCRdb recomputed calls from the 5' RACE reads with MiXCR, one row per CDR3 protein. Of more than 110,000 distinct CDR3 sequences detected, around 15% appear once; the ten largest clones hold less than 30%. The sample taken for sequencing was PBMCs or a T cell subset sorted from them (not recorded which). V and J are TRBV5-1 and TRBJ2-7; D assignment may be TRBD1 or TRBD2 (6 bases each). The source of this sequence is an adult woman who had mild COVID-19 (a few samples of this study predate the infection). Cell type and time point are not known. The DNA of the CDR3 is TGCGCCAGCAGCTTGGAGTGGGGGGCCTCCTACGAGCAGTACTTC. As protein: CASSLEWGASYEQYF.